Included here is one T cell receptor (beta chain) sequence, with context. No cognate antigen has been identified for it. Per-base quality was not reported, and no clone a single base away is much larger than it. Trimming accounts for 5 bases at V and 10 bases at J, while the number of junction bases matched to no gene is 10. The CDR3 spans 15 residues, from the cysteine through the phenylalanine. Of the read, only the CDR3 DNA is kept; its 45 bases are in frame from base 1. These data come from a study of T cell repertoires in cytomegalovirus infection (dated by TCRdb to the late 2010s). In terms of the full investigation: Recently identified HLA-C-restricted CMV epitopes, whose presentation resists viral immunomodulation, were targeted by peptide stimulations together with well-studied HLA-B-restricted epitopes. Donor HLA type was relevant to the analysis, as public TCR beta signatures indicated carriage of CMV infection together with the matching HLA type. What the work shows at the level of the full study, not this receptor alone: The ex vivo response was dominated by HLA-C-restricted CMV-specific TCR beta clonotypes, which also provided the single most frequent clonotype in two of eight donors. In both this cohort and an independent roughly 330-donor cohort, the cumulative frequency of public TCR beta family members distinguished carriers of CMV infection plus the relevant HLA type.

TCRdb lists the instrument as Illumina HiSeq 1500. Clones were called with MiXCR by TCRdb after fastp trimmed the public reads at Q25, and only in-frame beta chains were retained. Here each entry gathers all rows of one CDR3 protein and keeps the most common genes and DNA. This sample gives 450,000 to 600,000 distinct CDR3 sequences in total; more than 40% of them show up just once. The ten largest clones represent around 45% of the sample. In the paper's terms, the treatment or condition label means: in vitro stimulation with specific CMV peptide epitopes to enrich CMV-specific T cells. This sequence originates from a human donor in good health (CMV status not recorded). Some clones in this sample may be carry-over from other donors' samples. The sequenced sample was cultured PBMCs, obtained from culture after CMV antigen stimulation. The receptor chain draws on TRBV12-3 or TRBV12-4 and TRBJ1-6; TRBD1 fits 8 bases in the junction. Here is the DNA: TGTGCCAGCAGTGCCAGACAGGGGATCGGCTCACCCCTCCACTTT. The translation is CASSARQGIGSPLHF.